This T cell receptor beta chain was captured in a study of blood T cell repertoires in COVID-19. Germline V gene lookup returns CDR1 MNHEY and CDR2 SMNVEV (reference sequence). V gave up 2 bases and J gave up 5 bases, with 9 bases separating them. The CDR3 extends over 14 amino acids. Profiling relied on immunoSEQ multiplex PCR, and the TCRdb table lists in-frame clones only, not all of them. The sample lists about 220,000 clones, 90% occurring once. In assigning cohorts, the study relied on participant-reported clinical history. The clonotype comes from a young man who had been exposed to COVID-19. The sample taken for sequencing was PBMCs or T cells enriched from blood (not recorded which). This chain links TRBV27 with TRBJ1-4; tentative D call: TRBD1 (5 bases). CDR3 region: CASSLVAGNEKLFF. CDR3 in DNA: TGTGCCAGCAGTTTAGTCGCAGGGAATGAAAAACTGTTTTTT.